This T cell receptor (beta chain) was sequenced in a study of control samples from healthy donors and cancer patients. V was cut by 1 base and J by 3 bases, with 3 bases left in between. The germline V gene encodes CDR1 SGHDN and CDR2 FVKESK. The CDR3 is made up of 12 amino acids. The data were produced by immunoSEQ multiplex PCR, yet TCRdb's version contains in-frame clones alone and is incomplete. Of approximately 70,000 clones in the sample, roughly 84% are singletons; the top ten hold approximately 3.6%. The V and J genes are TRBV14 and TRBJ2-5; D not resolved. Sequenced input: blood. This clonotype was sampled from a woman aged 45-60 years in good health. Written as DNA, the CDR3 is TGTGCCAGCAGCCAAGGCAAAGAGACCCAGTACTTC. Its protein product is CASSQGKETQYF.